The T cell receptor beta chain described here comes from a study of cytomegalovirus exposure and HLA in healthy donors. The primer mix had 60 Vbeta and 13 Jbeta primers. TCRdb's table, derived via immunoSEQ multiplex PCR, lists solely in-frame clones and lacks some. This table has roughly 99,000 clones, around 80% appearing once. V was pared by 0 bases and J by 5 bases, with 11 bases between. This CDR3 has 14 amino acids. Whole-study findings and limits: CMV serostatus was the sole immune exposure information available.

On this clone itself: Antigen: not known.

The source of this sequence is a man between 25 and 39 years old in good health and CMV-seropositive. The material sequenced was PBMCs. The V call is TRBV5-3, the J call TRBJ1-2; D perhaps matches TRBD1 (5 bases). TRBV5-3 is an ORF; its function is uncertain. The CDR3 spells CARSLAGGLYGYTF. DNA for the CDR3: TGTGCCAGAAGCTTGGCCGGGGGGTTATATGGCTACACCTTC.